Listed below are T cell receptor beta chains from one sample, sequenced in a study of somatic mutations in cytotoxic T cells in rheumatoid arthritis. Libraries were prepared by immunoSEQ multiplex PCR; TCRdb keeps only in-frame clonotypes and omits some of them. The sample records several thousand clones, more than 50% being singletons. The sequenced material came from CD8+ T cells sorted from blood. Receptors were obtained from a middle-aged woman in good health. CDR3s include the opening cysteine and the closing phenylalanine or tryptophan. D genes are given only for firm matches. Where a row states a size, it is once, few, many or the class of an expanded clone; other rows omit it.

>-|-|14|TRBV28|TRBJ2-1
CASNGQSLYNEQFF
TGTGCCAGCAACGGACAGAGCCTCTACAATGAGCAGTTCTTC
>once|-|18|TRBV28|TRBJ1-1
CASSYSNLPTGKNTEAFF
TGTGCCAGCAGTTACTCCAACCTCCCAACAGGGAAGAACACTGAAGCTTTCTTT
>-|-|15|TRBV9|TRBJ2-2
CASSVATGFTGELFF
TGTGCCAGCAGCGTAGCTACGGGTTTCACCGGGGAGCTGTTTTTT
>-|TRBD2|15|TRBV27|TRBJ2-1
CASSSSGSSYNEQFF
TGTGCCAGCAGTTCTAGCGGGAGTTCTTACAATGAGCAGTTCTTC
>-|-|14|TRBV11-2|TRBJ1-4
CASSPGRANEKLFF
TGTGCCAGCAGCCCTGGTAGGGCAAACGAAAAACTGTTTTTT
>-|-|15|TRBV7-9|TRBJ2-3
CASRHSTAFEDTQYF
TGTGCCAGCAGACATTCAACAGCATTCGAAGATACGCAGTATTTT
>-|TRBD1|14|TRBV28|TRBJ1-1
CASSFGLGTVEAFF
TGTGCCAGCAGTTTTGGGTTGGGGACAGTTGAAGCTTTCTTT
>few|-|12|TRBV23-1|TRBJ1-2
CASSKVAYGYTF
TGCGCCAGCAGTAAGGTTGCCTATGGCTACACCTTC
>-|-|14|TRBV5-1|TRBJ2-1
CASSLAGLYNEQFF
TGCGCCAGCAGCTTAGCGGGCCTTTACAATGAGCAGTTCTTC
>-|-|14|TRBV7-9|TRBJ2-7
CASSWFRGGDEQYF
TGTGCCAGCAGCTGGTTCAGGGGAGGGGACGAGCAGTACTTC
>few|-|13|TRBV28|TRBJ2-3
CASSLSVTDTQYF
TGTGCCAGCAGTTTATCCGTCACAGATACGCAGTATTTT
>-|TRBD2|13|TRBV28|TRBJ2-4
CASRGLAFDIQYF
TGTGCCAGCAGGGGACTAGCTTTCGACATTCAGTACTTC
>-|-|15|TRBV30|TRBJ2-7
CAWSVPEGGGYEQCF
TGTGCCTGGAGTGTACCTGAAGGAGGAGGTTACGAGCAGTGCTTC
>-|-|14|TRBV6-5|TRBJ2-7
CASSYSGETYEQYF
TGTGCCAGCAGTTACTCCGGGGAGACCTACGAGCAGTACTTC
>-|-|13|TRBV28|TRBJ1-1
CASSWLSGGRSFF
TGTGCCAGCAGTTGGCTCTCCGGTGGGAGGTCTTTCTTT
>-|TRBD2|16|TRBV27|TRBJ2-5
CASSLSLRELEETQYF
TGTGCCAGCAGTTTATCGTTGCGGGAGTTGGAAGAGACCCAGTACTTC
>-|-|14|TRBV28|TRBJ1-3
CASSLGSSGNTIYF
TGTGCCAGCAGTTTAGGGTCCTCTGGAAACACCATATATTTT
>-|TRBD2|15|TRBV6-6|TRBJ2-7
CASILSLAGNYEQYF
TGTGCCAGCATTCTATCACTAGCGGGAAACTACGAGCAGTACTTC
>few|TRBD2|15|TRBV11-2|TRBJ2-1
CASSYGTSGYNEQFF
TGTGCCAGCAGCTACGGGACTAGCGGTTACAATGAGCAGTTCTTC
>-|-|12|TRBV7-9|TRBJ2-5
CASSRPQETQYF
TGTGCCAGCAGCCGCCCCCAAGAGACCCAGTACTTC
>-|-|14|TRBV5-4|TRBJ2-1
CASSWEDNYNEQFF
TGTGCCAGCAGCTGGGAGGACAACTACAATGAGCAGTTCTTC
>few|TRBD2|16|TRBV2|TRBJ2-7
CASRVRGTSGAYEQYF
TGTGCCAGCAGGGTCAGAGGAACTAGCGGGGCCTACGAGCAGTACTTC
>-|-|14|TRBV6-5|TRBJ2-7
CASGTGTESYEQYF
TGTGCCAGCGGAACCGGGACGGAGTCCTACGAGCAGTACTTC
>-|-|14|TRBV9|TRBJ2-7
CASSPPPGVGEQYF
TGTGCCAGCAGCCCCCCGCCCGGCGTCGGCGAGCAGTACTTC
>-|TRBD1|13|TRBV6-6|TRBJ1-1
CASSFGQGGEAFF
TGTGCCAGCAGTTTTGGACAGGGGGGTGAAGCTTTCTTT
>-|-|12|TRBV25-1|TRBJ2-7
CASRDYFYEQYF
TGTGCCAGCAGGGACTACTTCTACGAGCAGTACTTC
>once|-|13|TRBV30|TRBJ2-7
CAWQTRATYEQYF
TGTGCCTGGCAGACAAGGGCGACCTACGAGCAGTACTTC
>large|-|15|TRBV19|TRBJ1-5
CASTPLSGGNQPQHF
TGTGCCAGTACCCCACTAAGTGGGGGGAATCAGCCCCAGCATTTT
>-|-|13|TRBV10-2|TRBJ2-7
CASSMWAEDEQYF
TGCGCCAGCAGTATGTGGGCGGAGGACGAGCAGTACTTC
>-|-|15|TRBV29-1|TRBJ1-2
CSVWLYGGLNYGYTF
TGCAGCGTCTGGTTGTACGGCGGACTCAACTATGGCTACACCTTC
>few|-|15|TRBV9|TRBJ2-3
CASSDRGFNTDTQYF
TGTGCCAGCAGCGACAGAGGTTTTAACACAGATACGCAGTATTTT
>-|TRBD1|14|TRBV15|TRBJ2-5
CATSTRTGEETQYF
TGTGCCACCAGCACAAGGACAGGGGAAGAGACCCAGTACTTC
>-|TRBD1|14|TRBV7-6|TRBJ2-5
CASSQGVRKETQYF
TGTGCCAGCAGCCAGGGGGTCAGGAAAGAGACCCAGTACTTC
>-|-|13|TRBV4-1|TRBJ2-7
CASSQELSYEQYF
TGCGCCAGCAGCCAAGAACTGAGTTACGAGCAGTACTTC
>-|-|13|TRBV5-1|TRBJ1-2
CASSLWADYGYTF
TGCGCCAGCAGCTTGTGGGCAGACTATGGCTACACCTTC
>-|TRBD1|15|TRBV27|TRBJ1-2
CASSATGGAMDGYTF
TGTGCCAGCAGTGCGACAGGGGGCGCGATGGATGGCTACACCTTC
>-|-|15|TRBV9|TRBJ1-1
CASSGYNWGGTEAFF
TGTGCCAGCAGCGGATACAATTGGGGTGGCACTGAAGCTTTCTTT
>-|-|15|TRBV7-7|TRBJ2-5
CASSHQGGGGETQYF
TGTGCCAGCAGCCACCAGGGGGGAGGAGGAGAGACCCAGTACTTC
>-|-|12|TRBV5-6|TRBJ2-1
CASSLGDNEQFF
TGTGCCAGCAGCTTGGGAGATAATGAGCAGTTCTTC
>few|TRBD2|15|TRBV9|TRBJ2-5
CASSLWTSVQETQYF
TGTGCCAGCAGCCTTTGGACTAGCGTTCAAGAGACCCAGTACTTC
>once|TRBD2|14|TRBV7-9|TRBJ2-1
CASSPASGSNEQFF
TGTGCCAGCAGCCCGGCTAGCGGGAGCAATGAGCAGTTCTTC
>-|TRBD2|15|TRBV27|TRBJ2-1
CASSLASGAYNEQFF
TGTGCCAGCAGTTTAGCTAGCGGAGCCTACAATGAGCAGTTCTTC
>-|-|13|TRBV18|TRBJ1-2
CASSREVGYGYTF
TGTGCCAGCTCACGGGAGGTTGGCTATGGCTACACCTTC
>-|TRBD2|18|TRBV4-1|TRBJ2-3
CASSQGSLWEGRTDTQYF
TGCGCCAGCAGCCAAGGTAGCTTATGGGAGGGGCGCACAGATACGCAGTATTTT
>-|TRBD1|17|TRBV11-3|TRBJ1-1
CASSFGGQGFFDTEAFF
TGTGCCAGCAGCTTTGGGGGACAGGGCTTTTTTGACACTGAAGCTTTCTTT
>-|-|11|TRBV6-5|TRBJ1-1
CASSTGGEAFF
TGTGCCAGCAGCACGGGGGGCGAAGCTTTCTTT
>-|-|13|TRBV5-4|TRBJ2-7
CASSSGPTYEQYF
TGTGCCAGCAGCTCCGGACCTACCTACGAGCAGTACTTC
>-|-|11|TRBV6-6|TRBJ2-5
CASSMGETQYF
TGTGCCAGCTCAATGGGGGAGACCCAGTACTTC
>-|-|15|TRBV28|TRBJ1-2
CASSLLPGAPLGYTF
TGTGCCAGCAGCCTTTTACCAGGGGCGCCCTTAGGCTACACCTTC
>-|-|13|TRBV10-3|TRBJ1-2
CAISGSGNYGYTF
TGTGCCATCAGTGGATCGGGAAACTATGGCTACACCTTC
>-|TRBD2|18|TRBV4-2|TRBJ2-7
CASSQEPGLAGGTYEQYF
TGTGCCAGCAGCCAAGAACCGGGACTAGCGGGAGGCACCTACGAGCAGTACTTC
>-|-|14|TRBV27|TRBJ1-1
CASSSGFSGTDAFF
TGTGCCAGCAGTTCGGGGTTCTCCGGGACGGACGCTTTCTTT
>once|-|14|TRBV7-6|TRBJ2-1
CASSLRGTYNEQFF
TGTGCCAGCAGCTTGAGGGGAACCTACAATGAGCAGTTCTTC
>few|TRBD1|14|TRBV27|TRBJ2-5
CASSWTGGRETQYF
TGTGCCAGCAGTTGGACAGGGGGCAGAGAGACCCAGTACTTC